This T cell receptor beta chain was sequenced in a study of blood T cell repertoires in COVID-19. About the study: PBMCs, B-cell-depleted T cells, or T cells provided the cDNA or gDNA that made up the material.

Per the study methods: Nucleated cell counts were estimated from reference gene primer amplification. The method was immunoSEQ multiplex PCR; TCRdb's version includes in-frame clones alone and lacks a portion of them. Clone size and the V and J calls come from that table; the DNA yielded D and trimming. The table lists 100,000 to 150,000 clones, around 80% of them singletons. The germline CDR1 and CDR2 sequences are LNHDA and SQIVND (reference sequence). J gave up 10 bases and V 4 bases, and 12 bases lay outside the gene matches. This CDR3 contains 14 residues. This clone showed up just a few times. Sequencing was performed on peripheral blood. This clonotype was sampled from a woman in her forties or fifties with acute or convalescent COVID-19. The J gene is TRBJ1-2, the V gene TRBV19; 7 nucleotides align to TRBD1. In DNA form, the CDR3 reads TGTGCCAGTAGTAGGACGACAGGGAGTCCTGACTACACCTTC. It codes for CASSRTTGSPDYTF.